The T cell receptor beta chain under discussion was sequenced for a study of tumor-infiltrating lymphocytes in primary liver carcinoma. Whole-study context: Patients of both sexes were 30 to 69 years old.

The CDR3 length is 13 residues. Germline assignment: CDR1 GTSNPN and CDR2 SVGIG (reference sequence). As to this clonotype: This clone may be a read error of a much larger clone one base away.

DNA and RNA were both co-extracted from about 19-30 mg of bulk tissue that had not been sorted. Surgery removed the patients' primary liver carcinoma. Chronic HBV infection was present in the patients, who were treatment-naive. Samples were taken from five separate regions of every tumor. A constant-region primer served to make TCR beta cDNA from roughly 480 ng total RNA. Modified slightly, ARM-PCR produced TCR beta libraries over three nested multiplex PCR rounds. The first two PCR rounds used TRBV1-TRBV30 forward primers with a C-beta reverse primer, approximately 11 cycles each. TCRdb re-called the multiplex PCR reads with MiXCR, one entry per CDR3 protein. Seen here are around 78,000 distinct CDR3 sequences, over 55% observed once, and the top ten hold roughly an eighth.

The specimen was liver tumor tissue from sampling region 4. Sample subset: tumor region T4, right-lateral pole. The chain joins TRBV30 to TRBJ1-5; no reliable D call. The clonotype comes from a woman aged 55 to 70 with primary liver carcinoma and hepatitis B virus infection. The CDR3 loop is CALSVQRNQPQHF. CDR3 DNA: TGTGCCTTGAGTGTACAGAGAAATCAGCCCCAGCATTTT.